This T cell receptor (beta chain) was retrieved from a study of multiple sclerosis patients with progressive multifocal leukoencephalopathy. Produced via immunoSEQ multiplex PCR; TCRdb's table is partial and in-frame only. This sample has tens of thousands of clones; just under 90% occur once, and the top ten carry 1.5%. Trimming took 4 bases from V and 8 from J; bases not matched to a gene: 8. The CDR3 is 14 amino acids. In germline, CDR1 is ENHRY, CDR2 SYGVKD. This clone was counted a single time. Time point described: 5 to 6 months of natalizumab therapy. This clonotype originated in a human donor with multiple sclerosis. The genes are TRBV10-3 and TRBJ2-1; TRBD2 agrees at 7 bases. The sequenced sample was PBMCs, obtained from a patient treated with natalizumab. For the CDR3, the DNA is TGTGCCATCAGTGCAGCGGGGCGGGTGGATGAGCAGTTCTTC. It encodes CAISAAGRVDEQFF.